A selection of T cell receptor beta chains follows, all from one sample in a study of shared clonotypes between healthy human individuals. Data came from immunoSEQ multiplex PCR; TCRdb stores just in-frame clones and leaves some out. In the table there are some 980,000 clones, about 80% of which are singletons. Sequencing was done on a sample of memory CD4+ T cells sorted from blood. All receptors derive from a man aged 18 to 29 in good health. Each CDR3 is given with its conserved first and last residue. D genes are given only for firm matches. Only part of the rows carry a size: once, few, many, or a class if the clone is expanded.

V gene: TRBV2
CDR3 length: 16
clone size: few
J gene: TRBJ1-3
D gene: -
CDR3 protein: CASSEAREGPGNTIYF
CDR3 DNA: TGTGCCAGCAGTGAAGCGCGTGAGGGACCTGGAAACACCATATATTTT

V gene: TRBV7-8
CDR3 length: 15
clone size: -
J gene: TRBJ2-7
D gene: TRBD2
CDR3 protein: CASSLIERLASEQYF
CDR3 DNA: TGTGCCAGCAGCTTGATAGAGAGACTAGCCAGCGAGCAGTACTTC

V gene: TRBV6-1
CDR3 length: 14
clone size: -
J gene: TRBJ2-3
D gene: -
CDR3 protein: CASLGGGGQNTQYF
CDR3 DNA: TGTGCCAGCCTAGGGGGAGGGGGCCAAAATACGCAGTATTTT

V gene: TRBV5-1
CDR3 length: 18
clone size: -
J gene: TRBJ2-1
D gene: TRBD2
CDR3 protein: CASSLAPSGGVSYNEQFF
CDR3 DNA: TGCGCCAGCAGCTTGGCCCCTAGCGGGGGGGTATCCTACAATGAGCAGTTCTTC

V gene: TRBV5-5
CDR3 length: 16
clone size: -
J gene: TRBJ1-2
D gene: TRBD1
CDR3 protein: CASRQGQGAFNYGYTF
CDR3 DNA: TGTGCCAGCAGACAGGGACAGGGGGCCTTTAACTATGGCTACACCTTC

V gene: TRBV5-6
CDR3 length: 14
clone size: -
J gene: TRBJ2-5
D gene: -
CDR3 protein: CASSTGLAQETQYF
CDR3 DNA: TGTGCCAGCAGCACGGGACTGGCACAAGAGACCCAGTACTTC

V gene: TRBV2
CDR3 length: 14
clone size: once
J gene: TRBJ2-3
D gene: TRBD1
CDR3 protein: CASIQGENTDTQYF
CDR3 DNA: TGTGCCAGCATACAGGGGGAAAACACAGATACGCAGTATTTT

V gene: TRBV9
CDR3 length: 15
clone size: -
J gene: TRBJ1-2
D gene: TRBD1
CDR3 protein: CASSVSGQYNYGYTF
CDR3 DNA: TGTGCCAGCAGCGTATCGGGACAGTATAACTATGGCTACACCTTC

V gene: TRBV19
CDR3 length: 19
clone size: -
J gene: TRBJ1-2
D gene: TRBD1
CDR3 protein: CASSMNRADRGPTLYGYTF
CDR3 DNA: TGTGCCAGTAGTATGAACCGGGCGGACAGGGGCCCAACGCTTTATGGCTACACCTTC

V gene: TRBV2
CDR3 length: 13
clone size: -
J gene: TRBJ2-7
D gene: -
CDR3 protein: CASSPGRSGEQYF
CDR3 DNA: TGTGCCAGCAGCCCAGGCAGGTCGGGGGAGCAGTACTTC

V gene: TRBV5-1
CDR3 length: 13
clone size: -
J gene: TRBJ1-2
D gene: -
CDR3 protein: CASSVGPRNGYTF
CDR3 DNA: TGCGCCAGCAGCGTGGGACCTAGGAATGGCTACACCTTC

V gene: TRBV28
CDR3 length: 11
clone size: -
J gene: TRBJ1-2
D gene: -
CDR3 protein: CASSLQLGYTF
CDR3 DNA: TGTGCCAGCAGTTTACAGCTTGGCTACACCTTC

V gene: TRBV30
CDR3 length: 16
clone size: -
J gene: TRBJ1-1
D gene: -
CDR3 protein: CAWVIDNFSPNTEAFF
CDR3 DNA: TGTGCCTGGGTTATTGACAATTTTAGCCCGAACACTGAAGCTTTCTTT

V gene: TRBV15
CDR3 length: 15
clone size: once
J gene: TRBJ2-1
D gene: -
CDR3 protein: CATSRGASDLNEQFF
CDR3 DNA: TGTGCCACCAGCAGGGGCGCTAGCGACCTTAATGAGCAGTTCTTC

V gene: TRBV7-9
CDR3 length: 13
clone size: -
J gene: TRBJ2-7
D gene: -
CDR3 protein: CASSIQGGNEQYF
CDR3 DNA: TGTGCCAGCAGCATACAGGGTGGTAACGAGCAGTACTTC

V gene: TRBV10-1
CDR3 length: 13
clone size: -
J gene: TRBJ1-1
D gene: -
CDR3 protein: CASRKEMNTEAFF
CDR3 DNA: TGCGCCAGCAGGAAGGAGATGAACACTGAAGCTTTCTTT

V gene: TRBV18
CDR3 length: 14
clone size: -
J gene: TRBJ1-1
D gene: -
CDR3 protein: CASSPQGISTEAFF
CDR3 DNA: TGTGCCAGCTCACCACAGGGGATATCGACTGAAGCTTTCTTT

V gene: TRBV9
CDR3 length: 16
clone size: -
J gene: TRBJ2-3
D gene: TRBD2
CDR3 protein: CASSVFAGDFTDTQYF
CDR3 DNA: TGTGCCAGCAGCGTCTTTGCGGGGGACTTCACAGATACGCAGTATTTT

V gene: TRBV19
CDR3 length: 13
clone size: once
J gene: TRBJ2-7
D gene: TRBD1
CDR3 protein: CASSSDRGYEQYF
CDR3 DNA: TGTGCCAGTAGTTCGGACAGGGGCTACGAGCAGTACTTC

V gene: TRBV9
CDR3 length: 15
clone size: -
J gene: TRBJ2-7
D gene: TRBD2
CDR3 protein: CASSSLAGGGGEQYF
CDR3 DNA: TGTGCCAGCAGCTCACTGGCGGGAGGAGGTGGGGAGCAGTACTTC

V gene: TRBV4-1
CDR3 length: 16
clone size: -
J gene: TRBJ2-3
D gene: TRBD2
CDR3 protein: CASSQELAGVTDTQYF
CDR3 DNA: TGCGCCAGCAGCCAAGAACTAGCGGGGGTCACAGATACGCAGTATTTT

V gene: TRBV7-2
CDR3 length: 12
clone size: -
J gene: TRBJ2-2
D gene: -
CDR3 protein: CASGTGAGELFF
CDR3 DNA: TGTGCCAGCGGGACGGGAGCCGGGGAGCTGTTTTTT

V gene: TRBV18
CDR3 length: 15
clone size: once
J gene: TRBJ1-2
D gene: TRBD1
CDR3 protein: CASSPPGQLIYGYTF
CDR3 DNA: TGTGCCAGCTCACCACCGGGACAGCTCATCTATGGCTACACCTTC

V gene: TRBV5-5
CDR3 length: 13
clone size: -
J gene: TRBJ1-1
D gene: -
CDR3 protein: CASSWGPHTEAFF
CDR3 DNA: TGTGCCAGCAGCTGGGGGCCGCACACTGAAGCTTTCTTT

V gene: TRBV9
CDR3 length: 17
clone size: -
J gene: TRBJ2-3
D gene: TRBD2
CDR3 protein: CASSVAGGRGVTDTQYF
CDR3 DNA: TGTGCCAGCAGCGTAGCGGGAGGGCGGGGCGTCACAGATACGCAGTATTTT